One and the same sample provided the 32 T cell receptor beta chains below, sequenced in a study of cytomegalovirus exposure and HLA in healthy donors. The primer mix had 60 Vbeta and 13 Jbeta primers. Generated by immunoSEQ multiplex PCR, the TCRdb table keeps only in-frame clones and is missing some. Of about 130,000 clones in the sample, around 80% were seen once. Sequenced material: PBMCs. The receptors were gathered from a female donor in good health and CMV-seronegative.

This chain links TRBV7-2 with TRBJ2-3, with 8 positions matching TRBD2. In germline, CDR1 is SGHTA, CDR2 FQGNSA. The junction had 3 bases not matched to a gene; V was cut back by 3 bases and J by 4 bases. CDR3 length: 14 amino acids. CDR3 in amino acids: CASSLSGRPDTQYF. The CDR3, as DNA: TGTGCCAGCAGCTTGAGCGGGAGACCAGATACGCAGTATTTT. The full variable domain, completed using reference TRBV7-2 and TRBJ2-3, is GAGVSQSPSNKVTEKGKDVELRCDPISGHTALYWYRQSLGQGLEFLIYFQGNSAPDKSGLPSDRFSAERTGGSVSTLTIQRTQQEDSAVYLCASSLSGRPDTQYFGPGTRLTVL.

The chain uses TRBV5-1 and TRBJ2-1, with 9 positions matching TRBD2. CDR3 length: 13 amino acids. V shed 4 bases and J 7 bases; nucleotides not matched to a gene: 3. Germline V gene lookup returns CDR1 SGHRS and CDR2 YFSETQ. The CDR3 sequence: CASSATSGNEQFF. The CDR3 coding sequence is TGCGCCAGCAGCGCTACTAGCGGGAATGAGCAGTTCTTC. The entire variable domain, with the rest obtained from reference TRBV5-1 and TRBJ2-1, is as follows: KAGVTQTPRYLIKTRGQQVTLSCSPISGHRSVSWYQQTPGQGLQFLFEYFSETQRNKGNFPGRFSGRQFSNSRSEMNVSTLELGDSALYLCASSATSGNEQFFGPGTRLTVL.

The chain has TRBV5-8 and TRBJ2-1, with D perhaps TRBD1 (6 bases). From germline, CDR1 is SGHTS and CDR2 YDEGEE. The CDR3 is made up of 15 amino acids. V lost 4 bases and J lost 7, with 18 bases in between. The chain's CDR3 is CASSDLLRGINEQFF. CDR3 nucleotide sequence: TGTGCCAGCAGCGACCTTTTAAGGGGGATAAATGAGCAGTTCTTC.

CDR3 nucleotide sequence: TGTGCCAGCAGTTCGGACTCCTCGGAGACCCAGTACTTC. Residues: CASSSDSSETQYF. This sequence joins TRBV28 and TRBJ2-5, with D perhaps matching TRBD2 (5 bases). The CDR3 spans 13 residues. V lost 4 bases and J lost 5, with 11 bases in between. Germline V gives CDR1 MDHEN, CDR2 SYDVKM.

The V gene is TRBV28, the J gene TRBJ1-2, with TRBD1 identical over 10 bases. V lost 5 bases to trimming and J lost 5 bases; unmatched junction nucleotides: 5. There are 14 residues in the CDR3. Germline V gene lookup returns CDR1 MDHEN and CDR2 SYDVKM. CDR3 nucleotide sequence: TGTGCCAGCAGTCTCAGGACAGGGGGTTATGGCTACACCTTC. Amino acids: CASSLRTGGYGYTF.

The rearrangement joins TRBV4-3 to TRBJ1-2; 12 positions match TRBD1. In germline, CDR1 is LGHNA, CDR2 YSLEER. Trimming at V came to 4 bases and at J to 8 bases, leaving 11 bases not matched to a gene. The CDR3 totals 16 residues. In DNA, the CDR3 is TGCGCCAGCAGCCGCGCCCTGGGACAGGGGGCAGGGGGCTACACCTTC. It yields the protein CASSRALGQGAGGYTF.

CDR3 DNA sequence: TGTGCCTGGGAGGACACCTTAGCCAAAAACATTCAGTACTTC. Its translation: CAWEDTLAKNIQYF. V and J are TRBV30 and TRBJ2-4; D is possibly TRBD1 (5 bases). V was trimmed by 5 bases and J by 0 bases, leaving 11 bases between them. The CDR3 covers 14 residues. CDR1 GTSNPN and CDR2 SVGIG come from the germline V gene (reference sequence).

This sequence joins TRBV18 and TRBJ2-1, with 7 nucleotides matching TRBD2. The CDR3 totals 14 residues. Trimming cost V 5 bases and J 8 bases; bases outside gene matches: 9. In germline, CDR1 is KGHSH, CDR2 LQKENI. The DNA of the CDR3 is TGTGCCAGCTCAAGCCGACTAGCAGGCCATGAGCAGTTCTTC. It yields the protein CASSSRLAGHEQFF.

The CDR3 loop reads CASSPRLATRDIQYF. Here the CDR3 DNA reads TGTGCCAGCAGCCCCCGACTAGCCACTAGGGATATTCAGTACTTC. The chain combines TRBV5-4 with TRBJ2-4; TRBD2 matches 7 bases. Germline values: CDR1 SGHNT, CDR2 YYREEE (reference sequence). The CDR3 runs 15 residues. V lost 4 bases, J lost 10 bases, and 14 bases stayed unmatched.

V and J are TRBV27 and TRBJ2-6; 7 bases are a match to TRBD1. In germline, CDR1 is MNHEY, CDR2 SMNVEV (reference sequence). With V trimmed by 5 bases and J by 0 bases, 7 bases remained unmatched. The CDR3 is 17 amino acids. The CDR3 DNA reads as TGTGCCAGCAGTCCCCGGGACAGCCGCTCTGGGGCCAACGTCCTGACTTTC. This encodes CASSPRDSRSGANVLTF. Using reference TRBV27 and TRBJ2-6 for the parts outside the CDR3, the full variable domain is EAQVTQNPRYLITVTGKKLTVTCSQNMNHEYMSWYRQDPGLGLRQIYYSMNVEVTDKGDVPEGYKVSRKEKRNFPLILESPSPNQTSLYFCASSPRDSRSGANVLTFGAGSRLTVL.

V gene TRBV19 combines with J gene TRBJ2-3, with no clear D. With 5 bases removed from V and 3 bases from J, the gap between germline ends came to 15 bases. Germline V gives CDR1 LNHDA, CDR2 SQIVND (reference sequence). The CDR3 length is 15 residues. The chain's CDR3 is CASSLVPYSTDTQYF. The CDR3 DNA follows: TGTGCCAGTAGTCTAGTGCCCTATTCAACAGATACGCAGTATTTT.

V gene TRBV9 combines with J gene TRBJ2-5, with TRBD2 identical over 13 bases. This CDR3 has 16 amino acids. With V trimmed by 1 base and J by 4 bases, 4 bases remained unmatched. Germline V gene data show CDR1 as SGDLS and CDR2 as YYNGEE. This chain's CDR3 is CASSVSGLAGAETQYF. The CDR3 bases are TGTGCCAGCAGCGTATCCGGACTAGCGGGAGCAGAGACCCAGTACTTC.

The CDR3 region has the DNA TGTGCCAGCAGTTTAGGAGGGAGCGGAGATACGCAGTATTTT. Translation gives CASSLGGSGDTQYF. The chain is built from TRBV27 and TRBJ2-3, with a tentative D call TRBD2 (6 bases). The CDR3 spans 14 residues. V was cut by 2 bases and J by 5 bases, with 11 bases left in between. Germline CDR1 and CDR2: MNHEY and SMNVEV (reference sequence).

The genes are TRBV7-9 and TRBJ1-2; weak D call: TRBD1 (5 bases). The CDR3 sequence is 17 residues long. V was cut by 1 base and J by 1 base, with 16 bases left in between. Germline V gives CDR1 SEHNR, CDR2 FQNEAQ (reference sequence). CDR3: CASSLEGREDLNYGYTF. CDR3 coding DNA: TGTGCCAGCAGCTTAGAGGGCAGGGAAGACCTTAACTATGGCTACACCTTC.

This chain connects TRBV9 to TRBJ2-1; 11 bases map to TRBD2. Germline V CDR1 and CDR2: SGDLS, YYNGEE. V lost 4 bases and J lost 10; bases outside the gene matches: 7. CDR3 size: 14 residues. The CDR3 here is CASSPGLAGLEQFF. The CDR3 DNA reads TGTGCCAGCAGCCCCGGACTAGCGGGTTTGGAGCAGTTCTTC.

This clone has only one observation. The chain couples TRBV18 to TRBJ2-6, with TRBD1 matching 7 bases. Trimming took 5 bases from V and 1 from J; bases not matched to a gene: 11. Germline assignment: CDR1 KGHSH and CDR2 LQKENI. The CDR3 runs 18 residues. The CDR3 sequence is CASSFLPGQRSGANVLTF. Here the CDR3 DNA reads TGTGCCAGCTCATTCCTACCGGGACAGAGATCTGGGGCCAACGTCCTGACTTTC.

In nucleotides, the CDR3 is TGTGCCAGCAGTTTATCCCGGTATGGGCAGTACTTC. It specifies CASSLSRYGQYF. V usage is TRBV28 and J usage is TRBJ2-7; D gene unclear. Trimming shortened V by 1 base and J by 9 bases, and 10 bases separated the two germline ends. There are 12 residues in the CDR3. Germline V gene data show CDR1 as MDHEN and CDR2 as SYDVKM.

The chain has TRBV15 and TRBJ1-3; 8 nucleotides line up with TRBD1. J gave up 2 bases and V 3 bases, and 6 bases lay outside the gene matches. Germline-derived CDR1 and CDR2 are LNHNV and YYDKDF (reference sequence). The CDR3 runs to 16 residues. The CDR3 DNA reads TGTGCCACCAGCAGCGCCCGGGACAGGCCTGGAAACACCATATATTTT. Translated: CATSSARDRPGNTIYF.

The chain has TRBV7-2 and TRBJ2-7; 9 nucleotides match TRBD1. From germline, CDR1 is SGHTA and CDR2 FQGNSA. This CDR3 comprises 15 residues. J gave up 4 bases and V 3 bases, and 7 bases lay outside the gene matches. CDR3 sequence: CASSFDRGYEYEQYF. As DNA, the CDR3 is TGTGCCAGCAGCTTTGACAGGGGGTATGAGTACGAGCAGTACTTC.

This chain uses TRBV18 with TRBJ2-7; tentative D call: TRBD1 (6 bases). CDR3 length: 13 residues. V was trimmed by 2 bases and J by 5 bases, leaving 10 bases between them. In germline, CDR1 is KGHSH, CDR2 LQKENI. The CDR3 reads CASSPGGTDEQYF. DNA for the CDR3: TGTGCCAGCTCACCAGGGGGCACCGACGAGCAGTACTTC.

The J gene is TRBJ2-2, the V gene TRBV4-1, with 11 bases aligning to TRBD2. Germline V gene sequence: CDR1 MGHRA, CDR2 YSYEKL. V shed 1 base and J 4 bases; nucleotides not matched to a gene: 2. The CDR3 sequence is 16 residues long. DNA for the CDR3: TGCGCCAGCAGCCAAGGACTAGCGGGACGCACCGGGGAGCTGTTTTTT. Its protein product is CASSQGLAGRTGELFF.

The V call is TRBV19, the J call TRBJ2-5, with D possibly matching TRBD1 (6 bases). Germline V gene data show CDR1 as LNHDA and CDR2 as SQIVND (reference sequence). Trimming removed 7 bases at V and 3 bases at J, with 12 bases between. The CDR3 is 13 residues long. CDR3: CASNQGLEETQYF. CDR3 sequence (DNA): TGTGCCAGTAATCAGGGGTTGGAAGAGACCCAGTACTTC.

The chain employs TRBV19 and TRBJ1-5; no definite D call. Germline V CDR1 and CDR2: LNHDA, SQIVND (reference sequence). V lost 3 bases to trimming and J lost 0 bases, with 6 bases between them. This CDR3 is built from 14 residues. CDR3 amino acids: CASSIQASNQPQHF. In nucleotides, the CDR3 is TGTGCCAGTAGTATTCAGGCTAGCAATCAGCCCCAGCATTTT.

This rearrangement joins TRBV7-2 to TRBJ2-1, with TRBD2 as a possible D gene (7 bases). CDR3 length: 13 amino acids. Germline CDR1 SGHTA, CDR2 FQGNSA. V shed 7 bases and J shed 7 bases, with 14 bases lying between them. DNA of the CDR3: TGTGCCAGCAATTGGGGGGGCCGGAATGAGCAGTTCTTC. Translating gives CASNWGGRNEQFF.

V gene TRBV28 combines with J gene TRBJ2-1; 11 bases are shared with TRBD2. V lost 6 bases, J lost 6 bases, and 10 bases stayed unmatched. This CDR3 is 16 amino acids long. Germline V gene sequence: CDR1 MDHEN, CDR2 SYDVKM. The CDR3 here is CASRDPGLAGGNEQFF. The CDR3 bases are TGTGCCAGCAGGGACCCGGGGCTAGCGGGAGGCAATGAGCAGTTCTTC.

CDR3 sequence (DNA): TGTGCCAGCAGCGTGAGTGGTAGCGACTACGAGCAGTACTTC. Translation: CASSVSGSDYEQYF. The gene calls are TRBV9 and TRBJ2-7, with D possibly matching TRBD2 (5 bases). Trimming pared 2 bases from V and 3 bases from J, leaving 12 bases between. Germline loops: CDR1 SGDLS, CDR2 YYNGEE. This CDR3 spans 14 amino acids.

This clone was picked up many times. The CDR3 nucleotides read TGTGCCAGCAGCCCCCCGGGATACGAGCAGTACTTC. It translates to CASSPPGYEQYF. The V gene is TRBV11-2, the J gene TRBJ2-7, with TRBD2 as a possible D gene (5 bases). The length of the CDR3 is 12 residues. V was shortened by 5 bases and J by 4 bases, with 9 bases between the two germline ends. From germline, CDR1 is SGHAT and CDR2 FQNNGV.

The chain couples TRBV14 to TRBJ2-4; 7 nucleotides align to TRBD1. The CDR3 is made up of 15 amino acids. Germline-derived CDR1 and CDR2 are SGHDN and FVKESK. With 4 bases clipped from V and 0 bases from J, the junction kept 3 bases outside the gene matches. In DNA, the CDR3 is TGTGCCAGCAGCCCTAACAGGGGAGCCAAAAACATTCAGTACTTC. Protein sequence: CASSPNRGAKNIQYF.

This sequence joins TRBV5-1 and TRBJ2-7; TRBD2 matches at 9 bases. V was pared by 4 bases and J by 0 bases, with 5 bases of the junction left unmatched. This CDR3 is 15 amino acids long. Germline CDR1 SGHRS, CDR2 YFSETQ. The CDR3 region has the DNA TGCGCCAGCAGCCCCCTAGCGGGGAGCTCCTACGAGCAGTACTTC. Protein product: CASSPLAGSSYEQYF.

As regards this clone: One end of the junction is discordant with germline, which a read error may explain. The V gene is TRBV2, the J gene TRBJ1-4; D remains ambiguous. The CDR3 spans 14 residues. Looked up from germline, CDR1 is SNHLY and CDR2 is FYNNEI. CDR3 protein: CTSSEERVEGILFF. DNA for the CDR3: TGTACCAGCAGTGAAGAGAGGGTTGAGGGAATACTGTTTTTT.

V and J are TRBV2 and TRBJ2-7; tentatively, D is TRBD1 (5 bases). This CDR3 region has 12 residues. Germline CDR1 is SNHLY and CDR2 is FYNNEI. V gave up 11 bases and J gave up 4 bases, with 15 bases separating them. The CDR3 loop is CAARDVSYEQYF. In DNA, the CDR3 is TGTGCCGCCAGGGATGTCAGTTACGAGCAGTACTTC. Complete variable domain (other parts from reference TRBV2 and TRBJ2-7): EPEVTQTPSHQVTQMGQEVILRCVPISNHLYFYWYRQILGQKVEFLVSFYNNEISEKSEIFDDQFSVERPDGSNFTLKIRSTKLEDSAMYFCAARDVSYEQYFGPGTRLTVT.

Only one count was recorded for this clone. The CDR3 reads CASSPGTGGYGYTF. The CDR3 DNA reads as TGTGCCAGCAGCCCCGGGACAGGGGGCTATGGCTACACCTTC. This chain joins TRBV7-9 and TRBJ1-2; 11 nucleotides match TRBD1. Germline CDR1 reads SEHNR; CDR2 reads FQNEAQ (reference sequence). With V trimmed by 5 bases and J by 4 bases, 3 bases remained unmatched. This CDR3 has 14 residues. The entire variable domain, with the rest obtained from reference TRBV7-9 and TRBJ1-2, is as follows: DTGVSQNPRHKITKRGQNVTFRCDPISEHNRLYWYRQTLGQGPEFLTYFQNEAQLEKSRLLSDRFSAERPKGSFSTLEIQRTEQGDSAMYLCASSPGTGGYGYTFGSGTRLTVV.